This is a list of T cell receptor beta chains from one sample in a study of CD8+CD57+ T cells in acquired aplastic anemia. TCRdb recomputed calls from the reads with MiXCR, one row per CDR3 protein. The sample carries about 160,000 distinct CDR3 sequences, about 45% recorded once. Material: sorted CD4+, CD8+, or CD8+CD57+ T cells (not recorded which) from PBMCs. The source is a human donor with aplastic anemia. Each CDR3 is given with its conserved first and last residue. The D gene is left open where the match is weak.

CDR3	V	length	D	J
CASSPSLGDYGYTF	TRBV11-2	14	NA	TRBJ1-2
CASSPGQGANSNQPQHF	TRBV12-3/TRBV12-4	17	TRBD1	TRBJ1-5
CASSRGGLEAFF	TRBV7-6	12	NA	TRBJ1-1
CASSELIGRGEKLFF	TRBV25-1	15	NA	TRBJ1-4
CARVQDRGRGGYTF	TRBV25-1	14	TRBD1	TRBJ1-2
CASSYDRGQETQYF	TRBV2	14	TRBD1	TRBJ2-5
CASSLGPAGASEQYF	TRBV5-1	15	TRBD2	TRBJ2-7
CSGTGAGGYTF	TRBV29-1	11	NA	TRBJ1-2
CASSLAGADTQYF	TRBV7-9	13	NA	TRBJ2-3
CATSREGQAPEKLFF	TRBV15	15	TRBD1	TRBJ1-4
CAISSENTLRNSPLHF	TRBV10-3	16	NA	TRBJ1-6
CASRLDRATFYNYGYTF	TRBV25-1	17	TRBD1	TRBJ1-2
CASSMSHGYTF	TRBV19	11	NA	TRBJ1-2
CSARPGSLNTEAFF	TRBV20-1	14	NA	TRBJ1-1
CASSQGGNGPNTEAFF	TRBV5-1	16	NA	TRBJ1-1
CASSTSSNQPQHF	TRBV19	13	NA	TRBJ1-5
CASSEATQGDEQYF	TRBV2	14	TRBD1	TRBJ2-7
CASAGDTQYF	TRBV9	10	NA	TRBJ2-3
CASSSKTGSTYEQYF	TRBV5-4	15	NA	TRBJ2-7
CASSLAPPGGSGGNTEAFF	TRBV7-6	19	TRBD1	TRBJ1-1
CASSQVREMGTFF	TRBV3-1	13	NA	TRBJ1-1
CASSQLGGSSYNEQFF	TRBV3-1	16	TRBD2	TRBJ2-1
CASSLDRGLFEQYF	TRBV6-5	14	TRBD1	TRBJ2-7
CASSPPGVPNTEAFF	TRBV18	15	NA	TRBJ1-1
CASSTRQGLDTGELFF	TRBV19	16	TRBD1	TRBJ2-2
CASTEARNTGELFF	TRBV19	14	NA	TRBJ2-2
CSARPGTGEGEQFF	TRBV20-1	14	TRBD1	TRBJ2-1
CAISGGTPGDGETQYF	TRBV10-3	16	NA	TRBJ2-5
CASSFLVAGNSGANVLTF	TRBV27	18	TRBD2	TRBJ2-6
CSAFRGGYEQLF	TRBV20-1	12	NA	TRBJ2-1
CASSESRMGTEAFF	TRBV2	14	NA	TRBJ1-1
CAISDPGDVSTEAFF	TRBV10-3	15	NA	TRBJ1-1
CASSEDRAQGIQYF	TRBV5-6	14	TRBD1	TRBJ2-4
CASSEGTGGGEQFF	TRBV2	14	TRBD1	TRBJ2-1
CSASSLAPYNEQFF	TRBV20-1	14	NA	TRBJ2-1
CSVHDLHEQYF	TRBV29-1	11	NA	TRBJ2-7
CATSDQTGDYNEQFF	TRBV24-1	15	NA	TRBJ2-1
CASSLWAGLETQYF	TRBV5-5	14	NA	NA
CASRAGLAGGRGYNEQFF	TRBV6-1	18	TRBD2	TRBJ2-1
CASSLNGYNEQFF	TRBV3-1	13	NA	TRBJ2-1
CATSDSPGLHTQYF	TRBV24-1	14	NA	TRBJ2-3